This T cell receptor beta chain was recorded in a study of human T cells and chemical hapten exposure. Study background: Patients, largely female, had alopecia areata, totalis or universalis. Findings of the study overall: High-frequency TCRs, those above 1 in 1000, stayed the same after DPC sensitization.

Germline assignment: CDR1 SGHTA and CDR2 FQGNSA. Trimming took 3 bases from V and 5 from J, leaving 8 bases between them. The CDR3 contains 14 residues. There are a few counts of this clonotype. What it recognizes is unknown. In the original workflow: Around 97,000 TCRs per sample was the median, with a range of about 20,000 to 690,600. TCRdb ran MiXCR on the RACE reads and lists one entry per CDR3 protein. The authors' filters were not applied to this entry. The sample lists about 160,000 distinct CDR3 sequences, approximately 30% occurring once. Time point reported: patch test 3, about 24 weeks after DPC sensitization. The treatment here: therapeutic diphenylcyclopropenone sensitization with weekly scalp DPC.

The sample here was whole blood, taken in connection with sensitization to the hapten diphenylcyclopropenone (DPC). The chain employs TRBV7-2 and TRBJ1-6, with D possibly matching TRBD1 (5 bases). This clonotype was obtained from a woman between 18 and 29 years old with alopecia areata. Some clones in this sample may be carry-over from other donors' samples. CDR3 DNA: TGTGCCAGCAGCTTGGGGACGGATAATTCACCCCTCCACTTT. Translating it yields CASSLGTDNSPLHF.